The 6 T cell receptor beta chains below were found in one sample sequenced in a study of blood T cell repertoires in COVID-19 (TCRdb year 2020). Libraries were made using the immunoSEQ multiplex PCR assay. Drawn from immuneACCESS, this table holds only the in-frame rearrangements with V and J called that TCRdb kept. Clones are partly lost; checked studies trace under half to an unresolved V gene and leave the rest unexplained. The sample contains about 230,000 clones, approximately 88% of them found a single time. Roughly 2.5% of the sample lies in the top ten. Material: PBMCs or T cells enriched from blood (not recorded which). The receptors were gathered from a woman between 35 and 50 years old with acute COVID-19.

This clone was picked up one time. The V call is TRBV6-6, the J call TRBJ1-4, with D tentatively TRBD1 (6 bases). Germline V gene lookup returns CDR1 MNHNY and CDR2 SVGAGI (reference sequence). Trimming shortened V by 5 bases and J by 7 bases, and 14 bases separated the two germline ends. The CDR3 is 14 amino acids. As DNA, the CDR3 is TGTGCCAGCAGTCAAAAGAACAGGGTTGAAAAACTGTTTTTT. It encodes CASSQKNRVEKLFF.

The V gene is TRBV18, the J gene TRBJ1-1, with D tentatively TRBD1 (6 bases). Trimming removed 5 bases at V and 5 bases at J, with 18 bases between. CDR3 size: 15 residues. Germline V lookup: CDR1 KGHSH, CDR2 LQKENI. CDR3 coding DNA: TGTGCCAGCTCAAGTCAGGGGAACGTGAGGACTGAAGCTTTCTTT. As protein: CASSSQGNVRTEAFF. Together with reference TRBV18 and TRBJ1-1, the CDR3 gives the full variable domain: NAGVMQNPRHLVRRRGQEARLRCSPMKGHSHVYWYRQLPEEGLKFMVYLQKENIIDESGMPKERFSAEFPKEGPSILRIQQVVRGDSAAYFCASSSQGNVRTEAFFGQGTRLTVV.

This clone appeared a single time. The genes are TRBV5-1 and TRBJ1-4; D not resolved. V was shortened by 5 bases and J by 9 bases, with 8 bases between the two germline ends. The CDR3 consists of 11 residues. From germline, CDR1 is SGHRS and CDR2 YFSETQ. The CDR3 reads CASSGGKKLFF. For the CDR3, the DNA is TGCGCCAGCAGTGGAGGAAAAAAACTGTTTTTT.

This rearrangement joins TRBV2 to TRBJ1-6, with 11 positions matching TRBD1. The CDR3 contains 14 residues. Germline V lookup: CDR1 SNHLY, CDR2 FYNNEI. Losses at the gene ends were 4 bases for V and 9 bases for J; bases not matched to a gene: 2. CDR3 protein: CASSGGTGGSPLHF. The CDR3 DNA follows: TGTGCCAGCAGTGGCGGGACAGGGGGTTCACCCCTCCACTTT. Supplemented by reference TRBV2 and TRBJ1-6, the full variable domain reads EPEVTQTPSHQVTQMGQEVILRCVPISNHLYFYWYRQILGQKVEFLVSFYNNEISEKSEIFDDQFSVERPDGSNFTLKIRSTKLEDSAMYFCASSGGTGGSPLHFGNGTRLTVT.

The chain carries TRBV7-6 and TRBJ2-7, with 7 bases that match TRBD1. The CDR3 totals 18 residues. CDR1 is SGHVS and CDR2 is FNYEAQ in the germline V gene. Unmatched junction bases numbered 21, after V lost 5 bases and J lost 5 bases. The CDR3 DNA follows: TGTGCCAGCAGCGCCACTCGAACGGGGACAGAAGGGGGAGACGAGCAGTACGTC. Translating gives CASSATRTGTEGGDEQYV.

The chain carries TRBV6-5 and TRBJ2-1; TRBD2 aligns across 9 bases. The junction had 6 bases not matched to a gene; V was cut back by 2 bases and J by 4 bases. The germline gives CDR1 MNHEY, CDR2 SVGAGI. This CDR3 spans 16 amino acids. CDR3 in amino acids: CASSYTAGGSYNEQFF. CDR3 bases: TGTGCCAGCAGTTACACAGCGGGAGGCTCTTACAATGAGCAGTTCTTC.